This T cell receptor beta chain is from a study of shared clonotypes between healthy human individuals. General study findings and limits: A limitation of the genetic and exposure-history diversity represented arose from few donors.

The ends were cut back, 3 bases at V and 5 bases at J, with 10 bases in the middle. This CDR3 has 13 amino acids. Per germline, CDR1 SEHNR and CDR2 FQNEAQ (reference sequence). About this clone: Its matching antigen is unknown.

Every unsorted PBMC PCR replicate was loaded with 300 to 350 ng DNA, 33,000 or so T cell genomes. Method: immunoSEQ multiplex PCR; TCRdb's copy keeps in-frame clones and lacks some. The table lists about 470,000 clones, roughly 77% of them singletons. The sequencing sample was made of PBMCs. V usage is TRBV7-9 and J usage is TRBJ1-2; weak D call: TRBD1 (5 bases). The source of this sequence is a woman aged 40 to 50 in good health. Some clones in this sample may be carry-over from other donors' samples. The CDR3 spells CASSFGTPYGYTF. The CDR3 DNA is TGTGCCAGCAGCTTCGGGACTCCTTATGGCTACACCTTC.